What follows are 13 T cell receptor beta chains derived from one specimen sequenced in a study of CD8 T cells in ankylosing spondylitis. A single record per CDR3 protein comes from TCRdb applying MiXCR to the 5' RACE reads. The sample shows around 250,000 distinct CDR3 sequences, roughly a third of them seen only once. The source material was blood, either unsorted or a sorted T cell fraction (not recorded which). These TCRs come from a male donor with ankylosing spondylitis or in good health (not recorded which).

V usage is TRBV20-1 and J usage is TRBJ1-1; D gene unclear. The germline V and J ends were trimmed by 6 bases and 4 bases, with 12 bases remaining between them. Germline V gene data show CDR1 as DFQATT and CDR2 as SNEGSKA (reference sequence). This CDR3 region has 12 residues. CDR3 nucleotide sequence: TGCAGTGCCGCCTCCCCCCTCACTGAAGCTTTCTTT. This sequence encodes CSAASPLTEAFF.

This clonotype was recorded a few times. This chain joins TRBV7-8 and TRBJ2-7, with D tentatively TRBD1 (5 bases). V was shortened by 1 base and J by 6 bases, with 7 bases between the two germline ends. The CDR3 totals 12 residues. The germline CDR1 and CDR2 sequences are SGHVS and FQNEAQ. Written as DNA, the CDR3 is TGTGCCAGCAGCTTAGTGGGGCCCGAGCAGTACTTC. It specifies CASSLVGPEQYF. Looking up the rest from reference TRBV7-8 and TRBJ2-7 gives the full variable domain: GAGVSQSPRYKVAKRGQDVALRCDPISGHVSLFWYQQALGQGPEFLTYFQNEAQLDKSGLPSDRFFAERPEGSVSTLKIQRTQQEDSAVYLCASSLVGPEQYFGPGTRLTVT.

The chain employs TRBV29-1 and TRBJ2-7; D unresolved. In germline, CDR1 is SQVTM, CDR2 ANQGSEA. V dropped 0 bases and J dropped 2 bases, with 11 bases sitting between them. The CDR3 loop spans 14 amino acids. CDR3 sequence (DNA): TGCAGCGTTGAAGAACGCCTCCACCCCTACGAGCAGTACTTC. Translating it yields CSVEERLHPYEQYF.

This clonotype was counted only a few times. J is TRBJ1-1 and V is TRBV5-1, with 8 bases identical to TRBD1. In germline, CDR1 is SGHRS, CDR2 YFSETQ. CDR3 size: 15 residues. The V and J ends lost 4 bases and 0 bases, in that order; junction bases with no gene match: 5. This CDR3 reads CASSGGTGMNTEAFF. Here the CDR3 DNA reads TGCGCCAGCAGCGGAGGGACAGGCATGAACACTGAAGCTTTCTTT.

The genes are TRBV12-3 or TRBV12-4 and TRBJ2-3, with 7 bases lining up with TRBD1. This CDR3 is built from 16 residues. V lost 6 bases to trimming and J lost 2 bases; unmatched junction nucleotides: 11. CDR3 coding DNA: TGTGCCAGCAGCCAAAACAGGGGTTGGATCACAGATACGCAGTATTTT. Its translation: CASSQNRGWITDTQYF.

In its sample, this clonotype was seen once. This sequence joins TRBV20-1 and TRBJ2-3; 8 bases match TRBD2. V lost 6 bases to trimming and J lost 6 bases; unmatched junction nucleotides: 2. The CDR3 has 11 residues. Germline V lookup: CDR1 DFQATT, CDR2 SNEGSKA (reference sequence). The CDR3 reads CSAVAGDTQYF. DNA of the CDR3: TGCAGTGCGGTAGCGGGGGATACGCAGTATTTT.

The rearrangement joins TRBV25-1 to TRBJ2-7; 9 bases fit TRBD1. The germline V gene encodes CDR1 MGHDK and CDR2 SYGVNS. The CDR3 is 14 amino acids. The V segment lost 3 bases and the J segment 5 bases; nucleotides outside the gene matches: 5. The CDR3, as DNA: TGTGCCAGCAGTGATGCCGGGACAGGGAACGAGCAGTACTTC. Amino acid sequence: CASSDAGTGNEQYF.

The chain carries TRBV11-1 and TRBJ2-2; D perhaps matches TRBD2 (5 bases). Trimming took 0 bases from V and 6 from J, leaving 8 bases between them. The CDR3 is made up of 14 amino acids. Germline V lookup: CDR1 SGHAT, CDR2 FQDESV (reference sequence). The CDR3 loop reads CASSLAWGAGELFF. The CDR3, as DNA: TGTGCCAGCAGCTTAGCGTGGGGAGCCGGGGAGCTGTTTTTT.

The chain has TRBV20-1 and TRBJ1-1, with D perhaps TRBD1 (5 bases). Looked up from germline, CDR1 is DFQATT and CDR2 is SNEGSKA (reference sequence). V dropped 0 bases and J dropped 1 base, with 15 bases sitting between them. This CDR3 region has 16 residues. The CDR3 DNA sequence: TGCAGTGCTAGAGACCTCGAGGCCGGGACGAACACTGAAGCTTTCTTT. Encoded protein: CSARDLEAGTNTEAFF.

The chain has TRBV20-1 and TRBJ1-4; weak D call: TRBD1 (6 bases). V shed 2 bases and J shed 7 bases, with 11 bases lying between them. Germline lookup yields CDR1 DFQATT and CDR2 SNEGSKA (reference sequence). This CDR3 has 13 amino acids. The CDR3 protein is CSARKQGFEKLFF. CDR3 nucleotides: TGCAGTGCTAGAAAACAGGGATTTGAAAAACTGTTTTTT.

V gene TRBV28 combines with J gene TRBJ2-3; 8 bases are shared with TRBD1. CDR3 length equals 15 residues. Germline V gives CDR1 MDHEN, CDR2 SYDVKM. V shed 7 bases, J shed 2 bases, and the junction held 8 bases outside the gene matches. This CDR3 is CASKAAGGVTDTQYF. The DNA for the CDR3 is TGTGCCAGCAAGGCTGCAGGGGGCGTCACAGATACGCAGTATTTT.

This clonotype was counted once. The chain joins TRBV12-3 or TRBV12-4 to TRBJ2-5, with 8 bases aligning to TRBD1. With V trimmed by 3 bases and J by 2 bases, 5 bases remained unmatched. This CDR3 is built from 15 residues. In nucleotides, the CDR3 is TGTGCCAGCAGTTTTGGGACAGGAGGACAAGAGACCCAGTACTTC. It specifies CASSFGTGGQETQYF.

There are a few counts of this clonotype. The CDR3 is CASSLDRTENYGYTF. The CDR3 DNA reads as TGCGCCAGCAGCTTGGATAGGACGGAGAACTATGGCTACACCTTC. The chain combines TRBV5-1 with TRBJ1-2; D is unresolved. Germline CDR1 reads SGHRS; CDR2 reads YFSETQ. The CDR3 consists of 15 residues. V lost 0 bases, J lost 2 bases, and 11 bases lay in between.